The table lists the clone carrying this T cell receptor beta chain with a few counts. Its antigen is still unknown. This entry is derived from a study of high-grade serous ovarian cancer treatment subgroups. Study in general: Samples averaged roughly 15,000 reads and 7,500 or so unique TCR beta rearrangements. Study results and limitations: The analyses considered CDR3 and ignored CDR1 and CDR2. TCR clonal relatedness correlated positively with neoantigen level. Same-patient tumor repertoires overlapped at about 0.095 to 0.85; different patients barely overlapped.

The tumor samples were collected prior to definitive surgery or chemotherapy. TCRdb's table, derived via immunoSEQ multiplex PCR, lists solely in-frame clones and lacks some. The sample has some 670 clones, 80% to 90% seen once. The germline CDR1 and CDR2 sequences are SNHLY and FYNNEI. The CDR3 length is 14 residues. Unmatched junction bases numbered 5, after V lost 6 bases and J lost 3 bases. The TCR originated in a human donor with high-grade serous ovarian cancer. The chain recombines TRBV2 with TRBJ1-5, with 7 bases lining up with TRBD1. The sequencing input was tumor tissue. CDR3 loop: CASRADRYNQPQHF. The CDR3 DNA follows: TGTGCCAGCAGGGCGGACAGGTACAATCAGCCCCAGCATTTT.